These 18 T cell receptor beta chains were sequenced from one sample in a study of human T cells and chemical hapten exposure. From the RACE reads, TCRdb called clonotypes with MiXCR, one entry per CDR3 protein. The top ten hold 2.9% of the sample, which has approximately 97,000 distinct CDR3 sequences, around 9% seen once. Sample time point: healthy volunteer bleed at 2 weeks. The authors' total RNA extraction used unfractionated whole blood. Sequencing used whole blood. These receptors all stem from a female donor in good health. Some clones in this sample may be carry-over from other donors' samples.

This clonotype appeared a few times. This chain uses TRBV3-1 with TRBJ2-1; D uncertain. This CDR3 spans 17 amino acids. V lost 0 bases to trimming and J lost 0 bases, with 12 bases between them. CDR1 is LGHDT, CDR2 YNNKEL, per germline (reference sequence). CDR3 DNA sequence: TGTGCCAGCAGCCAAGAGGCTTACTTAAGCTCCTACAATGAGCAGTTCTTC. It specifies CASSQEAYLSSYNEQFF.

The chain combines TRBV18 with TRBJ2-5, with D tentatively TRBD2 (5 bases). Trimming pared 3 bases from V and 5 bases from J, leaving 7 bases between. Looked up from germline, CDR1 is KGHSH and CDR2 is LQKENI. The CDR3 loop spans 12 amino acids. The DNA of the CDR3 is TGTGCCAGCTCACCCTCGGGGGAGACCCAGTACTTC. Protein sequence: CASSPSGETQYF.

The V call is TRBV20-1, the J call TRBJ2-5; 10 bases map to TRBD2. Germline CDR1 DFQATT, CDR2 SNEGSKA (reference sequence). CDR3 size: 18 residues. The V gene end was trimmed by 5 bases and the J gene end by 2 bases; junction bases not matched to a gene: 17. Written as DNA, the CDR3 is TGCAGTGCTCTTGCCCCTACTACTAGCGGGACATATCAAGAGACCCAGTACTTC. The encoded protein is CSALAPTTSGTYQETQYF.

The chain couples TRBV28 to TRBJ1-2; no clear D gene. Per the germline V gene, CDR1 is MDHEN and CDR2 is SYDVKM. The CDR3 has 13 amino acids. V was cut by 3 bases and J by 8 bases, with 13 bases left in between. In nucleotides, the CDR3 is TGTGCCAGCAGTTTCTACTCAAGTATAGGCTACACCTTC. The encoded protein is CASSFYSSIGYTF.

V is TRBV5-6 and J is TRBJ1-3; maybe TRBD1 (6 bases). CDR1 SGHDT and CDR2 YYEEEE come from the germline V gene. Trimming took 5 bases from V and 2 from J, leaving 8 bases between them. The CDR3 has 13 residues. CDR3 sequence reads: CASSWDTGNTIYF. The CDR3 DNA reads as TGTGCCAGCAGTTGGGACACTGGAAACACCATATATTTT.

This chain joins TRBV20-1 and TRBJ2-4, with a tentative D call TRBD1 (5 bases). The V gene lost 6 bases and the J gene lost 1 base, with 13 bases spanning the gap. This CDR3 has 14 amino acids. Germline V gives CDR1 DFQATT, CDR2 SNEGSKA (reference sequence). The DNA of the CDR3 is TGCAGTGCAAATCAGGGTCTCGCCAAAAACATTCAGTACTTC. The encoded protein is CSANQGLAKNIQYF.

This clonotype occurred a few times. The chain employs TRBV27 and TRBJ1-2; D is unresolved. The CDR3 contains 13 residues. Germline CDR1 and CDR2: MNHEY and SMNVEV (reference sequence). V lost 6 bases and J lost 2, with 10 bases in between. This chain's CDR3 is CASSWYRNYGYTF. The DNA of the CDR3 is TGTGCCAGCAGCTGGTACAGAAACTATGGCTACACCTTC.

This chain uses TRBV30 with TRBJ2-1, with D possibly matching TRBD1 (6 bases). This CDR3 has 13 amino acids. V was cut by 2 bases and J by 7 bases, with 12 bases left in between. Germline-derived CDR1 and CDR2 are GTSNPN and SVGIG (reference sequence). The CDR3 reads CAWSPTGWNEQFF. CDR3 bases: TGTGCCTGGAGTCCTACAGGGTGGAATGAGCAGTTCTTC.

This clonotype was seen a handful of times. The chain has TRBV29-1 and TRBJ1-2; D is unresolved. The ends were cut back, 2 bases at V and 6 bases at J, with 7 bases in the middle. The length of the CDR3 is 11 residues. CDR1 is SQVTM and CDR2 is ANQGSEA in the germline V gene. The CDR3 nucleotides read TGCAGCGTTGAAACAGCTAATGGCTACACCTTC. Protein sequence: CSVETANGYTF. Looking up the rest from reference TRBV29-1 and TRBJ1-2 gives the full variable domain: SAVISQKPSRDICQRGTSLTIQCQVDSQVTMMFWYRQQPGQSLTLIATANQGSEATYESGFVIDKFPISRPNLTFSTLTVSNMSPEDSSIYLCSVETANGYTFGSGTRLTVV.

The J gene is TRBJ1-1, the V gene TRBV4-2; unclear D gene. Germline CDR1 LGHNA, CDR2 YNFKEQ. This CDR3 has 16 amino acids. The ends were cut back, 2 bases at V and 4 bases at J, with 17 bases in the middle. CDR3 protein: CASSQSPSPGTTEAFF. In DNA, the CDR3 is TGTGCCAGCAGCCAATCCCCATCCCCGGGAACCACTGAAGCTTTCTTT.

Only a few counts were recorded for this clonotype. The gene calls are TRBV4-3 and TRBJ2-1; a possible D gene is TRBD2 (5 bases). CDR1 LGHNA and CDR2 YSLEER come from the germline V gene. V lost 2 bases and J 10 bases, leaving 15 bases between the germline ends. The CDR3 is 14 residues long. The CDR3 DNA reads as TGCGCCAGCAGCCAACTAGGACCCACGGGGGAGCAGTTCTTC. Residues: CASSQLGPTGEQFF.

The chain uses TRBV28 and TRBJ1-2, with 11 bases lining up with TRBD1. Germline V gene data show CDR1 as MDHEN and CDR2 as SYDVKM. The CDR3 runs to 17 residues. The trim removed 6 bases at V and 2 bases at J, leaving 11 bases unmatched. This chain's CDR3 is CASSPGQGVSTNYGYTF. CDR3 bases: TGTGCCAGCAGCCCGGGACAGGGGGTATCGACAAACTATGGCTACACCTTC.

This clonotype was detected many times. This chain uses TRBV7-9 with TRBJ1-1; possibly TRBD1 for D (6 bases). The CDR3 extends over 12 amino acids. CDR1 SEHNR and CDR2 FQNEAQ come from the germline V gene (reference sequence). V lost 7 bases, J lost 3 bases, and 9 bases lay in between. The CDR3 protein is CASTTGYTEAFF. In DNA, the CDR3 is TGTGCCAGCACCACAGGGTACACTGAAGCTTTCTTT. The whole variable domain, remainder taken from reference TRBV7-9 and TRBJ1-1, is DTGVSQNPRHKITKRGQNVTFRCDPISEHNRLYWYRQTLGQGPEFLTYFQNEAQLEKSRLLSDRFSAERPKGSFSTLEIQRTEQGDSAMYLCASTTGYTEAFFGQGTRLTVV.

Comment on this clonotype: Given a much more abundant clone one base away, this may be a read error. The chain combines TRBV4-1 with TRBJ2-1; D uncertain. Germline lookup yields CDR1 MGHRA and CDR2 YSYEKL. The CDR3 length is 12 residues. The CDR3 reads CANSQASNEQFF. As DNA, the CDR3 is TGCGCCAACAGCCAAGCGTCCAATGAGCAGTTCTTC.

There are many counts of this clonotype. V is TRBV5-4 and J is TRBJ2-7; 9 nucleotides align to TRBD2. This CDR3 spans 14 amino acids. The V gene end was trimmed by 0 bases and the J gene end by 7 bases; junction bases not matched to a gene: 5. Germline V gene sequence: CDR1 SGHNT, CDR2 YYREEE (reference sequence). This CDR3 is CASSLAGTSSEQYF. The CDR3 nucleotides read TGTGCCAGCAGCTTGGCCGGGACTAGCAGTGAGCAGTACTTC.

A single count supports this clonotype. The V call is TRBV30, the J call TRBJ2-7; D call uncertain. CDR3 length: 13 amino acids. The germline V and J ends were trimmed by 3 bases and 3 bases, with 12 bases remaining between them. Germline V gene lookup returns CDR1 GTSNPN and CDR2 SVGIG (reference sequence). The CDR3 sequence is CAWRKGSYYEQYF. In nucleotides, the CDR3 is TGTGCCTGGAGGAAAGGGTCGTACTACGAGCAGTACTTC. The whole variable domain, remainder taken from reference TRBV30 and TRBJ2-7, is SQTIHQWPATLVQPVGSPLSLECTVEGTSNPNLYWYRQAAGRGLQLLFYSVGIGQISSEVPQNLSASRPQDRQFILSSKKLLLSDSGFYLCAWRKGSYYEQYFGPGTRLTVT.

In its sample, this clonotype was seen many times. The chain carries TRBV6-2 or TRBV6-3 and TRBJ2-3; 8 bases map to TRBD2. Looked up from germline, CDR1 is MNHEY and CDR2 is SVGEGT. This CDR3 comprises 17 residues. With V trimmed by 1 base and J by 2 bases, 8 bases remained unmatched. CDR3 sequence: CASSYLAGGPFTDTQYF. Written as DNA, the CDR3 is TGTGCCAGCAGTTACTTGGCGGGAGGCCCTTTCACAGATACGCAGTATTTT.

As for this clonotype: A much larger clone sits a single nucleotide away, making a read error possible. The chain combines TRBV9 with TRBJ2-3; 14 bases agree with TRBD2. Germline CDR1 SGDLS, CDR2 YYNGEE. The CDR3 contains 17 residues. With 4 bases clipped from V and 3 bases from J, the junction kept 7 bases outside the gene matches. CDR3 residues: CASSPGLAGEWTDTQYF. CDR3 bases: TGTGCCAGCAGCCCGGGACTAGCGGGAGAGTGGACAGATACGCAGTATTTT.